The T cell receptor beta chain described here comes from a study of T cells expressing NK-cell markers. From its re-call of the 5' RACE reads, TCRdb lists each CDR3 protein once, without DNA. The specimen's table records fewer than 400,000 distinct CDR3 sequences. CDR3 size: 18 residues. Per germline, CDR1 MNHEY and CDR2 SMNVEV (reference sequence). The sample taken for sequencing was blood T cells: a sorted CD56 or NKG2C T cell subset, CD4+ or CD8+ T cells, or bulk PBMC T cells (not recorded which). The sequence was collected from a man aged 18-75 years in good health. The V gene is TRBV27, the J gene TRBJ1-5. CDR3 in amino acids: CASSLHPPRMYSNQPQHF.